The 30 T cell receptor beta chains in this list originate from one sample, sequenced in a study of T cell changes during pregnancy in multiple sclerosis. This table comes from immunoSEQ multiplex PCR, and its TCRdb copy is limited to in-frame clones, with some not included. The data contain about 60,000 clones, 90% to 95% of them singletons. Sequencing used CD8+ T cells from peripheral blood mononuclear cells, obtained in the second trimester of pregnancy. These receptors originate from a female donor with multiple sclerosis, enrolled in a pregnancy study.

The CDR3 DNA reads as TGTGCCAGCAGTGAAGCGGGAGGCGGGAGTATTGTAGCAGATACGCAGTATTTT. Translating it yields CASSEAGGGSIVADTQYF. The chain carries TRBV2 and TRBJ2-3; TRBD2 matches 7 bases. This CDR3 has 18 residues. CDR1 SNHLY and CDR2 FYNNEI come from the germline V gene. J lost 4 bases, V lost 0 bases, and 13 bases had no gene match.

The chain carries TRBV27 and TRBJ2-3; the match to TRBD2 covers 9 bases. Looked up from germline, CDR1 is MNHEY and CDR2 is SMNVEV (reference sequence). After removal of 5 bases from V and 4 bases from J, the junction contained 7 bases not matched to a gene. The length of the CDR3 is 15 residues. CDR3 loop: CASSTRTSEADTQYF. CDR3 DNA sequence: TGTGCCAGCAGTACCCGGACTAGCGAGGCAGATACGCAGTATTTT.

This clone was detected a few times. The rearrangement links TRBV4-1 to TRBJ2-7, with TRBD2 identical over 8 bases. V dropped 0 bases and J dropped 2; count of bases not matched to a gene: 9. The CDR3 runs 17 residues. Germline V gives CDR1 MGHRA, CDR2 YSYEKL. This chain's CDR3 is CASSQELPGLGAYEQYF. The CDR3 coding sequence is TGCGCCAGCAGCCAAGAGTTACCGGGACTAGGGGCCTACGAGCAGTACTTC.

The chain links TRBV21-1 to TRBJ1-5; whether TRBD1, the table's D call, matches the DNA was not checked. TRBV21-1 is termed a pseudogene. The length of the CDR3 is 15 residues. In DNA form, the CDR3 reads TGTGCCAGCAGCCGCCGACAGGGCAGGAATCAGCCCCAGCATTTT. It translates to CASSRRQGRNQPQHF.

The genes are TRBV6-1 and TRBJ2-4; 8 nucleotides align to TRBD2. The CDR3 runs 13 residues. V was clipped by 6 bases and J by 6 bases; unmatched bases: 4. Germline V CDR1 and CDR2: MNHNS, SASEGT. The CDR3 nucleotides read TGTGCCAGCAGGGCTAGCGGGTCAAACATTCAGTACTTC. Amino acid sequence: CASRASGSNIQYF.

This chain uses TRBV6-5 with TRBJ2-7; 8 bases are a match to TRBD1. This CDR3 has 14 residues. The V gene's germline CDR1 is MNHEY and CDR2 SVGAGI. V lost 7 bases to trimming and J lost 5 bases; unmatched junction nucleotides: 10. In nucleotides, the CDR3 is TGTGCCAGCACCTTGACAGGGGCAGTTCACGAGCAGTACTTC. Translation gives CASTLTGAVHEQYF.

The V gene is TRBV19, the J gene TRBJ2-4, with TRBD1 matching 11 bases. Trimming took 3 bases from V and 9 from J; bases not matched to a gene: 13. Germline CDR1 is LNHDA and CDR2 is SQIVND (reference sequence). This CDR3 comprises 17 residues. The CDR3 DNA sequence: TGTGCCAGTAGTATTAAAGGACAGGGGGCACTAGAAAGCATTCAGTACTTC. Its translation: CASSIKGQGALESIQYF.

The CDR3 protein is CASSQYDRVDEKLFF. CDR3 DNA sequence: TGTGCCAGCAGCCAATATGACAGGGTCGATGAAAAACTGTTTTTT. This sequence joins TRBV16 and TRBJ1-4, with 7 bases matching TRBD1. The CDR3 runs 15 residues. Germline CDR1 is KGHSY and CDR2 is FQNENV. V was clipped by 1 base and J by 6 bases; unmatched bases: 5.

The V and J genes are TRBV19 and TRBJ2-5; a possible D gene is TRBD2 (6 bases). The germline CDR1 and CDR2 sequences are LNHDA and SQIVND (reference sequence). V lost 5 bases and J lost 4, with 14 bases in between. This CDR3 is built from 14 residues. The CDR3: CASSPEGGGETQYF. Here the CDR3 DNA reads TGTGCCAGTAGTCCGGAGGGTGGGGGAGAGACCCAGTACTTC.

The chain carries TRBV19 and TRBJ2-1, with 10 bases aligning to TRBD1. CDR3 length equals 14 residues. V was pared by 6 bases and J by 9 bases, with 8 bases of the junction left unmatched. Looked up from germline, CDR1 is LNHDA and CDR2 is SQIVND (reference sequence). CDR3 bases: TGTGCCAGTAGCTGGACAGGGGGTAATCCTGAGCAGTTCTTC. Translation: CASSWTGGNPEQFF.

The V call is TRBV29-1, the J call TRBJ2-2, with a tentative D call TRBD2 (5 bases). Germline CDR1 and CDR2: SQVTM and ANQGSEA. V was cut by 3 bases and J by 1 base, with 9 bases left in between. The CDR3 is 14 amino acids. CDR3 sequence (DNA): TGCAGCGTTGATTCTGGAGGGAACACCGGGGAGCTGTTTTTT. Protein product: CSVDSGGNTGELFF.

The rearrangement joins TRBV30 to TRBJ2-3; 7 bases align to TRBD2. CDR1 is GTSNPN, CDR2 SVGIG, per germline (reference sequence). V shed 0 bases, J shed 4 bases, and the junction held 4 bases outside the gene matches. The CDR3 length is 14 residues. Written as DNA, the CDR3 is TGTGCCTGGAGTGTTTTGGGGAGGGCAGATACGCAGTATTTT. It codes for CAWSVLGRADTQYF.

The CDR3 region is CASSQAPTNYEQYF. Written as DNA, the CDR3 is TGCGCCAGCAGCCAAGCACCGACAAACTACGAGCAGTACTTC. V is TRBV4-1 and J is TRBJ2-7; D not certain. Germline CDR1 and CDR2: MGHRA and YSYEKL. V lost 1 base to trimming and J lost 3 bases, with 10 bases between them. The CDR3 is 14 residues long.

This chain connects TRBV9 to TRBJ1-1, with D maybe TRBD1 (6 bases). V shed 3 bases and J shed 2 bases, with 11 bases lying between them. CDR1 and CDR2 from the germline V gene are SGDLS and YYNGEE. CDR3 length equals 14 residues. The DNA for the CDR3 is TGTGCCAGCAGCGGCCGGGACACAAACACTGAAGCTTTCTTT. Protein product: CASSGRDTNTEAFF.

In DNA, the CDR3 is TGTGCCAGTAGTCCCCGGGTCAATGAGCAGTTCTTC. Protein sequence: CASSPRVNEQFF. This chain joins TRBV19 and TRBJ2-1; D gene uncertain. The CDR3 spans 12 residues. Trimming pared 5 bases from V and 6 bases from J, leaving 8 bases between. Germline CDR1 is LNHDA and CDR2 is SQIVND (reference sequence).

This chain uses TRBV7-9 with TRBJ2-5; D possibly corresponds to TRBD1 (6 bases). Trimming stripped 1 base from V and 5 bases from J, with 17 bases between. CDR3 length: 16 residues. Per germline, CDR1 SEHNR and CDR2 FQNEAQ (reference sequence). The DNA for the CDR3 is TGTGCCAGCAGCTTAGTACTGGACTTAACAGGGGAGACCCAGTACTTC. The encoded protein is CASSLVLDLTGETQYF.

This clone showed up just once. J is TRBJ2-7 and V is TRBV28; D possibly corresponds to TRBD1 (6 bases). Germline assignment: CDR1 MDHEN and CDR2 SYDVKM. V was pared by 6 bases and J by 1 base, with 13 bases between. This CDR3 is built from 14 residues. The CDR3 bases are TGTGCCAGCAGCCTCCCAGGGGTATCCTACGAGCAGTACTTC. It translates to CASSLPGVSYEQYF.

V and J are TRBV29-1 and TRBJ2-7; 9 bases line up with TRBD1. The CDR3 is 19 amino acids. Looked up from germline, CDR1 is SQVTM and CDR2 is ANQGSEA. Trimming cost V 3 bases and J 4 bases; bases outside gene matches: 22. The CDR3 DNA reads TGCAGCGTTGAGGAGGGGGACAGGGCTCCCGGGAAGTCACCGTACGAGCAGTACTTC. Its protein product is CSVEEGDRAPGKSPYEQYF.

The rearrangement joins TRBV4-1 to TRBJ1-1, with a tentative D call TRBD1 (6 bases). V gave up 3 bases and J gave up 1 base, with 12 bases separating them. Germline-derived CDR1 and CDR2 are MGHRA and YSYEKL. This CDR3 has 15 residues. In DNA, the CDR3 is TGCGCCAGCAGCCATAAACGGGACACGAACACTGAAGCTTTCTTT. Protein product: CASSHKRDTNTEAFF.

The CDR3 region is CASSQEDRPNYEQYF. DNA for the CDR3: TGCGCCAGCAGCCAAGAAGACAGGCCAAACTACGAGCAGTACTTC. The chain couples TRBV4-3 to TRBJ2-7, with D perhaps matching TRBD1 (6 bases). This CDR3 comprises 15 residues. Trimming shortened V by 0 bases and J by 3 bases, and 12 bases separated the two germline ends. Germline CDR1 and CDR2: LGHNA and YSLEER.

V gene TRBV5-6 combines with J gene TRBJ2-1; 13 bases fit TRBD2. The germline gives CDR1 SGHDT, CDR2 YYEEEE. The CDR3 runs to 15 residues. J lost 8 bases, V lost 4 bases, and 6 bases had no gene match. The CDR3 coding sequence is TGTGCCAGCAGCAGGGGGACTAGCGGGATGGATGAGCAGTTCTTC. It specifies CASSRGTSGMDEQFF.

On this clone itself: The junction and the germline gene differ at one end; a read error may be behind it. The rearrangement joins TRBV30 to TRBJ1-3; weak D call: TRBD1 (6 bases). This CDR3 region has 16 residues. From germline, CDR1 is GTSNPN and CDR2 SVGIG (reference sequence). DNA for the CDR3: TGTGCCTGGAGAAGACAGGCCCCTCTCTCTGGAAACACCGTATATTTT. Its translation: CAWRRQAPLSGNTVYF. Filled out from reference TRBV30 and TRBJ1-3, the complete variable domain reads SQTIHQWPATLVQPVGSPLSLECTVEGTSNPNLYWYRQAAGRGLQLLFYSVGIGQISSEVPQNLSASRPQDRQFILSSKKLLLSDSGFYLCAWRRQAPLSGNTVYFGEGSWLTVV.

The rearrangement joins TRBV27 to TRBJ1-2, with 10 bases fitting TRBD1. The CDR3 consists of 14 residues. In germline, CDR1 is MNHEY, CDR2 SMNVEV (reference sequence). The junction had 3 bases not matched to a gene; V was cut back by 5 bases and J by 3 bases. CDR3: CASSLGTGDYGYTF. The CDR3 DNA sequence: TGTGCCAGCAGTCTTGGGACAGGGGACTATGGCTACACCTTC.

The rearrangement joins TRBV5-6 to TRBJ1-5; TRBD1 matches at 7 bases. V lost 0 bases to trimming and J lost 6 bases; unmatched junction nucleotides: 6. This CDR3 spans 15 amino acids. Germline V gives CDR1 SGHDT, CDR2 YYEEEE. The CDR3: CASSLGQGEIQPQHF. The CDR3 nucleotides are TGTGCCAGCAGCTTGGGGCAGGGGGAGATTCAGCCCCAGCATTTT.

This chain joins TRBV29-1 and TRBJ2-5; 10 nucleotides match TRBD1. Germline V lookup: CDR1 SQVTM, CDR2 ANQGSEA. The CDR3 totals 14 residues. Trimming at V came to 6 bases and at J to 5 bases, leaving 9 bases not matched to a gene. CDR3 sequence reads: CSVGRDRGGETQYF. CDR3 in DNA: TGCAGCGTGGGCCGGGACAGGGGAGGTGAGACCCAGTACTTC.

The chain links TRBV5-1 to TRBJ1-5; D is perhaps TRBD1 (5 bases). V was trimmed by 0 bases and J by 2 bases, leaving 9 bases between them. This CDR3 region has 15 residues. CDR1 is SGHRS, CDR2 YFSETQ, per germline. CDR3 protein: CASSLGGEGNQPQHF. The CDR3 DNA follows: TGCGCCAGCAGCTTGGGAGGGGAGGGCAATCAGCCCCAGCATTTT.

This clone came up a few times. The rearrangement uses TRBV25-1 and TRBJ1-2; D is undetermined. The germline V gene has CDR1 MGHDK and CDR2 SYGVNS. V lost 4 bases to trimming and J lost 8 bases, with 8 bases between them. This CDR3 is built from 11 residues. Here the CDR3 reads CASSGGEGYTF. The DNA of the CDR3 is TGTGCCAGCAGTGGGGGAGAAGGCTACACCTTC.

This clone has just one count. The V call is TRBV11-2, the J call TRBJ2-3, with 7 positions matching TRBD1. Germline V gene sequence: CDR1 SGHAT, CDR2 FQNNGV. The CDR3 is made up of 15 amino acids. V dropped 6 bases and J dropped 6; count of bases not matched to a gene: 12. The CDR3 loop is CASRTGQVSGDTQYF. CDR3 nucleotide sequence: TGTGCCAGCAGAACTGGACAGGTCTCCGGGGATACGCAGTATTTT.

The gene calls are TRBV4-1 and TRBJ2-2, with 11 positions matching TRBD2. Germline CDR1 and CDR2: MGHRA and YSYEKL. J lost 1 base, V lost 1 base, and 14 bases had no gene match. This CDR3 region has 21 residues. CDR3 nucleotides: TGCGCCAGCAGCCAAGCAGTCCGCTCTAGCGGGAGGTCGGAGAACACCGGGGAGCTGTTTTTT. It specifies CASSQAVRSSGRSENTGELFF.

The chain combines TRBV5-5 with TRBJ2-3, with 11 bases fitting TRBD1. Germline V gene data show CDR1 as SGHKS and CDR2 as YYEKEE (reference sequence). V lost 4 bases to trimming and J lost 4 bases; unmatched junction nucleotides: 5. The CDR3 totals 15 residues. In DNA, the CDR3 is TGTGCCAGCAGCGCGGGACAGGGGGTTGCAGATACGCAGTATTTT. It codes for CASSAGQGVADTQYF. The whole variable domain, filled in from reference TRBV5-5 and TRBJ2-3, reads DAGVTQSPTHLIKTRGQQVTLRCSPISGHKSVSWYQQVLGQGPQFIFQYYEKEERGRGNFPDRFSARQFPNYSSELNVNALLLGDSALYLCASSAGQGVADTQYFGPGTRLTVL.